Shown below are 8 T cell receptor beta chains from a single sample sequenced in a study of T cell responses to AZD1222 COVID-19 vaccine (dated by TCRdb to the early 2020s). The time point label on this specimen signifies: about 28 days (+/-7) after the second vaccine dose. The label giving this sample's treatment or condition can be read as: meningococcal conjugate vaccine given as trial control. Receptor amplification or capture employed the immunoSEQ multiplex PCR assay. Sourced from immuneACCESS, this table was stored by TCRdb with only in-frame sequences that have V and J called. A share of the clones is absent; for the studies checked, an unresolved V gene accounts for under half, and the remainder has no known explanation. The sample data list approximately 180,000 clones, and just under 90% of these were observed just once. The ten biggest clones cover about 4.1% of the sample. The sequencing here drew on peripheral blood, taken 28 days after the second dose of the MenACWY control vaccine. Every receptor here comes from an adult who received the MenACWY meningococcal vaccine as a control.

The V gene is TRBV27, the J gene TRBJ2-2, with D unresolved. V was shortened by 5 bases and J by 4 bases, with 11 bases between the two germline ends. Germline assignment: CDR1 MNHEY and CDR2 SMNVEV (reference sequence). The CDR3 sequence is 14 residues long. CDR3 in DNA: TGTGCCAGCAGTCTTTATGGCTCCACCGGGGAGCTGTTTTTT. It is translated as CASSLYGSTGELFF.

The V call is TRBV29-1, the J call TRBJ2-7, with 12 bases fitting TRBD2. The CDR3 spans 15 residues. Looked up from germline, CDR1 is SQVTM and CDR2 is ANQGSEA. The trim removed 6 bases at V and 2 bases at J, leaving 8 bases unmatched. CDR3 coding DNA: TGCAGCGTACAGGGACTAGCGGGTTCAACCTACGAGCAGTACTTC. It encodes CSVQGLAGSTYEQYF.

The chain recombines TRBV3-1 (or the pseudogene TRBV3-2) with TRBJ1-2; D perhaps matches TRBD1 (5 bases). This CDR3 spans 15 amino acids. Germline assignment: CDR1 LGHDT and CDR2 YNNKEL (reference sequence). The germline V and J ends were trimmed by 2 bases and 7 bases, with 17 bases remaining between them. The CDR3 protein is CASSQLQDGTGGYTF. CDR3 nucleotide sequence: TGTGCCAGCAGCCAACTTCAGGACGGGACGGGTGGCTACACCTTC.

In DNA form, the CDR3 reads TGTGCCAGCAGCGTTGACAGAAACTATGGCTACACCTTC. This translates into CASSVDRNYGYTF. The chain combines TRBV9 with TRBJ1-2, with a tentative D call TRBD1 (5 bases). The CDR3 length is 13 residues. Germline V CDR1 and CDR2: SGDLS, YYNGEE. Trimming left V 2 bases short and J 2 bases short, with 7 bases between. The full variable domain, with the rest looked up from reference TRBV9 and TRBJ1-2, is DSGVTQTPKHLITATGQRVTLRCSPRSGDLSVYWYQQSLDQGLQFLIQYYNGEERAKGNILERFSAQQFPDLHSELNLSSLELGDSALYFCASSVDRNYGYTFGSGTRLTVV.

The chain couples TRBV6-6 to TRBJ1-1; D is possibly TRBD1 (6 bases). V dropped 6 bases and J dropped 3 bases, with 11 bases sitting between them. The CDR3 is made up of 13 amino acids. The germline CDR1 and CDR2 sequences are MNHNY and SVGAGI (reference sequence). CDR3 DNA: TGTGCCAGCAGAGACCAGGGGTACACTGAAGCTTTCTTT. This translates into CASRDQGYTEAFF.

The chain recombines TRBV9 with TRBJ1-4, with D perhaps TRBD1 (5 bases). This CDR3 has 15 residues. Germline V gene sequence: CDR1 SGDLS, CDR2 YYNGEE. Deletions cut 4 bases from V and 8 bases from J, with 18 bases between. Here the CDR3 DNA reads TGTGCCAGCAGCCCGGGGTCAGGGATCAGAGAAAAACTGTTTTTT. It codes for CASSPGSGIREKLFF.

V gene TRBV5-5 combines with J gene TRBJ1-1, with 7 bases fitting TRBD1. Per the germline V gene, CDR1 is SGHKS and CDR2 is YYEKEE (reference sequence). V lost 2 bases, J lost 5 bases, and 9 bases stayed unmatched. The CDR3 extends over 15 amino acids. The CDR3 region is CASSFLTGLSTEAFF. CDR3 nucleotides: TGTGCCAGCAGCTTCCTGACAGGGCTGAGTACTGAAGCTTTCTTT.

The V and J genes are TRBV9 and TRBJ2-7, with 10 nucleotides matching TRBD2. From germline, CDR1 is SGDLS and CDR2 YYNGEE. V gave up 1 base and J gave up 6 bases; unmatched junction bases: 13. This CDR3 has 17 residues. The CDR3 sequence: CASSVTSSGTSVSEQYF. The CDR3 nucleotides are TGTGCCAGCAGCGTAACTTCCAGCGGGACTAGCGTATCCGAGCAGTACTTC.